Listed here are 8 T cell receptor beta chains from one sample, sequenced in a study of OX40 agonist ivuxolimab in advanced cancers. The table came from immunoSEQ multiplex PCR; TCRdb's copy has only in-frame clones and leaves some out. The repertoire holds approximately 69,000 clones, with almost 90% as singletons. This material consisted of CD4+ or CD8+ T cells sorted from blood, taken in a trial of the OX40 agonist ivuxolimab. These TCRs come from an adult with an advanced solid tumor such as melanoma, head and neck, liver or kidney cancer.

This chain joins TRBV9 and TRBJ2-1, with TRBD2 matching 10 bases. Germline trimming cut 0 bases from V and 4 bases from J; bases unmatched to any gene: 4. Germline values: CDR1 SGDLS, CDR2 YYNGEE. The CDR3 spans 16 residues. The CDR3 protein is CASSVVGSGGYNEQFF. Here the CDR3 DNA reads TGTGCCAGCAGCGTAGTGGGTAGCGGGGGGTACAATGAGCAGTTCTTC.

This clone occurred once. The chain combines TRBV6-1 with TRBJ1-4; 7 bases line up with TRBD1. Unmatched junction bases numbered 10, after V lost 4 bases and J lost 8 bases. The germline CDR1 and CDR2 sequences are MNHNS and SASEGT. The CDR3 is 15 amino acids. CDR3 sequence reads: CASSGLTGVREKLFF. The CDR3 region has the DNA TGTGCCAGCAGTGGACTAACAGGGGTGAGGGAAAAACTGTTTTTT.

This CDR3 is CASSADRGTNEKLFF. The CDR3 DNA sequence: TGTGCCAGCAGTGCCGACAGGGGGACTAATGAAAAACTGTTTTTT. The genes are TRBV25-1 and TRBJ1-4; 9 nucleotides match TRBD1. Germline CDR1 is MGHDK and CDR2 is SYGVNS. V dropped 4 bases and J dropped 2; count of bases not matched to a gene: 2. The CDR3 consists of 15 residues. Looking up the rest from reference TRBV25-1 and TRBJ1-4 gives the full variable domain: EADIYQTPRYLVIGTGKKITLECSQTMGHDKMYWYQQDPGMELHLIHYSYGVNSTEKGDLSSESTVSRIRTEHFPLTLESARPSHTSQYLCASSADRGTNEKLFFGSGTQLSVL.

This chain connects TRBV4-1 to TRBJ1-2, with TRBD1 matching over 7 bases. The junction had 13 bases not matched to a gene; V was cut back by 4 bases and J by 8 bases. The CDR3 length is 15 residues. Germline V gene lookup returns CDR1 MGHRA and CDR2 YSYEKL. Here the CDR3 reads CASSLGTVKLGGYTF. The CDR3 DNA sequence: TGCGCCAGCAGCCTCGGGACAGTTAAACTTGGGGGCTACACCTTC.

This clone was observed a handful of times. The chain is built from TRBV19 and TRBJ2-1; a weak D match, TRBD2 (5 bases). The CDR3 length is 17 residues. The germline V gene encodes CDR1 LNHDA and CDR2 SQIVND (reference sequence). V lost 0 bases and J 5 bases, leaving 17 bases between the germline ends. CDR3: CASSIENWRAPNNEQFF. In nucleotides, the CDR3 is TGTGCCAGTAGTATAGAAAATTGGCGGGCCCCGAACAATGAGCAGTTCTTC. The full variable domain, with the rest looked up from reference TRBV19 and TRBJ2-1, is DGGITQSPKYLFRKEGQNVTLSCEQNLNHDAMYWYRQDPGQGLRLIYYSQIVNDFQKGDIAEGYSVSREKKESFPLTVTSAQKNPTAFYLCASSIENWRAPNNEQFFGPGTRLTVL.

V usage is TRBV27 and J usage is TRBJ2-1, with TRBD1 matching over 8 bases. The CDR3 covers 13 residues. Trimming cost V 4 bases and J 13 bases; bases outside gene matches: 9. Looked up from germline, CDR1 is MNHEY and CDR2 is SMNVEV (reference sequence). CDR3 amino acids: CASSSTLTGVQFF. CDR3 nucleotides: TGTGCCAGCAGTTCCACCCTGACAGGGGTTCAGTTCTTC.

The genes are TRBV5-1 and TRBJ2-2; TRBD1 matches at 8 bases. The CDR3 contains 15 residues. With V trimmed by 5 bases and J by 0 bases, 3 bases remained unmatched. Germline V gives CDR1 SGHRS, CDR2 YFSETQ. The CDR3 DNA is TGCGCCAGCAGTGGACAGGGAACGAACACCGGGGAGCTGTTTTTT. Its protein is CASSGQGTNTGELFF.

This clone showed up just a few times. This sequence joins TRBV7-2 and TRBJ1-5; D gene unclear. The CDR3 totals 14 residues. Germline V gene data show CDR1 as SGHTA and CDR2 as FQGNSA. V dropped 6 bases and J dropped 1 base, with 10 bases sitting between them. The CDR3 nucleotides are TGTGCCAGCAGTTGGACCCACAGCAATCAGCCCCAGCATTTT. Protein: CASSWTHSNQPQHF.